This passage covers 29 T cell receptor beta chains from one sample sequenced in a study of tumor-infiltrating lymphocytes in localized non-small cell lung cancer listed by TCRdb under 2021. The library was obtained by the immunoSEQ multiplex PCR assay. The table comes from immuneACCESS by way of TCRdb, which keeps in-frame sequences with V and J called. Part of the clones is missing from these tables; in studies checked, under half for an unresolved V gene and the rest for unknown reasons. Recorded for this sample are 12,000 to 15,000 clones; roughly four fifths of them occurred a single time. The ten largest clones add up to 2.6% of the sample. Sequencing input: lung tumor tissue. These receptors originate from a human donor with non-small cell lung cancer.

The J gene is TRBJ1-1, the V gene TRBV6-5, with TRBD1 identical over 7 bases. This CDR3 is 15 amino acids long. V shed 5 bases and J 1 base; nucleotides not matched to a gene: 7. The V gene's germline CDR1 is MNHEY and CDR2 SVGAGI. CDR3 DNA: TGTGCCAGCAGTAAGCCGGGACAGACGAACACTGAAGCTTTCTTT. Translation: CASSKPGQTNTEAFF.

The CDR3 region is CASSPGQAPNYGYTF. CDR3 in DNA: TGTGCCAGCAGCCCGGGACAGGCCCCTAACTATGGCTACACCTTC. The chain combines TRBV7-6 with TRBJ1-2; 8 bases agree with TRBD1. CDR1 SGHVS and CDR2 FNYEAQ come from the germline V gene. This CDR3 contains 15 residues. Trimming at V came to 5 bases and at J to 0 bases, leaving 5 bases not matched to a gene.

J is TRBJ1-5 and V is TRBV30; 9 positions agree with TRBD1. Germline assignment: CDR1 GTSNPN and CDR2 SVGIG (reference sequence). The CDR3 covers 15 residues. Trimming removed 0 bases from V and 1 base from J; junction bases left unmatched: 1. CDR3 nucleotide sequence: TGTGCCTGGAGTGTACAGGGGGCGAGCAATCAGCCCCAGCATTTT. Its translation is CAWSVQGASNQPQHF. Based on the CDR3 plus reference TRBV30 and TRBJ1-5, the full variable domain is SQTIHQWPATLVQPVGSPLSLECTVEGTSNPNLYWYRQAAGRGLQLLFYSVGIGQISSEVPQNLSASRPQDRQFILSSKKLLLSDSGFYLCAWSVQGASNQPQHFGDGTRLSIL.

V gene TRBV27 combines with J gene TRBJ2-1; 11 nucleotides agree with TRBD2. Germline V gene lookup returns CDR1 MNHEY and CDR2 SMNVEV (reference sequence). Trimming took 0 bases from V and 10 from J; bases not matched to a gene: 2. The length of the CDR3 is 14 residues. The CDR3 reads CASSLSLAGAEQFF. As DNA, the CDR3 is TGTGCCAGCAGTTTATCACTAGCGGGAGCCGAGCAGTTCTTC.

The CDR3 loop reads CASSSWSGTENNEQFF. The CDR3 DNA sequence: TGTGCCAGCAGTTCCTGGAGCGGGACCGAGAACAATGAGCAGTTCTTC. The chain employs TRBV6-5 and TRBJ2-1, with 7 nucleotides matching TRBD2. Losses at the gene ends were 4 bases for V and 5 bases for J; bases not matched to a gene: 11. Looked up from germline, CDR1 is MNHEY and CDR2 is SVGAGI. The CDR3 spans 16 residues.

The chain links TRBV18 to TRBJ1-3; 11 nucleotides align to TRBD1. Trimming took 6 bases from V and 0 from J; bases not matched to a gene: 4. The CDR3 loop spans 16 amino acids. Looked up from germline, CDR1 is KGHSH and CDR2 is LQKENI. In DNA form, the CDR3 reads TGTGCCAGCTCGGTCGGGACAGGGGGCTCTGGAAACACCATATATTTT. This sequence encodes CASSVGTGGSGNTIYF. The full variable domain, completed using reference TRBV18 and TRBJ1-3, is NAGVMQNPRHLVRRRGQEARLRCSPMKGHSHVYWYRQLPEEGLKFMVYLQKENIIDESGMPKERFSAEFPKEGPSILRIQQVVRGDSAAYFCASSVGTGGSGNTIYFGEGSWLTVV.

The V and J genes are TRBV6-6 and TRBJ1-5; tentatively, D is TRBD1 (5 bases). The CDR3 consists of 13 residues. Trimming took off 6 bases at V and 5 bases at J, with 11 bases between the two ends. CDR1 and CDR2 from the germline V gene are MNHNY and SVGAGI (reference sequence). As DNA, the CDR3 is TGTGCCAGCAGATCGACAGCTGATCAGCCCCAGCATTTT. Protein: CASRSTADQPQHF.

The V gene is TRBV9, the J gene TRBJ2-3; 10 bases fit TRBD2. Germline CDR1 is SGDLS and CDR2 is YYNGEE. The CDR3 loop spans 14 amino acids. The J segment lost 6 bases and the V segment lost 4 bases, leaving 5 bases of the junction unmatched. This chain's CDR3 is CASSPAGGPDTQYF. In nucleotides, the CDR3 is TGTGCCAGCAGCCCAGCGGGAGGGCCGGATACGCAGTATTTT.

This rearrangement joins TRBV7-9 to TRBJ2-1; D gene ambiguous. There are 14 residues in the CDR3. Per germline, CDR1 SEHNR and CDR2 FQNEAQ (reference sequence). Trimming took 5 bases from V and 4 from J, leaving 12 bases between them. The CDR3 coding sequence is TGTGCCAGCAGCCCACTGACAATTTACAATGAGCAGTTCTTC. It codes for CASSPLTIYNEQFF.

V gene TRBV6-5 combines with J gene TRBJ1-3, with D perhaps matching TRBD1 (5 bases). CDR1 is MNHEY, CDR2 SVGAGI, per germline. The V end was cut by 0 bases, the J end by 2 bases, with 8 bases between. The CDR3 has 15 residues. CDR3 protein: CASSYSTATGNTIYF. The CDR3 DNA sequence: TGTGCCAGCAGTTACTCGACAGCAACTGGAAACACCATATATTTT.

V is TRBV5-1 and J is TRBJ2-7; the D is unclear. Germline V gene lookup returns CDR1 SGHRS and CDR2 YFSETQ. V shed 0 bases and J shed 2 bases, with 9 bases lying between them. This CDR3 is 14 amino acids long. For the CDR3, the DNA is TGCGCCAGCAGCTTGGAAGGTCCAACCTACGAGCAGTACTTC. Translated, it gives CASSLEGPTYEQYF.

The CDR3 DNA is TGTGCCAGTAGTATTTTAGGGCGCGCCTACGAGCAGTACTTC. The encoded protein is CASSILGRAYEQYF. V usage is TRBV19 and J usage is TRBJ2-7, with D unresolved. The CDR3 sequence is 14 residues long. V was pared by 3 bases and J by 2 bases, with 11 bases between. CDR1 and CDR2 (germline): LNHDA, SQIVND (reference sequence).

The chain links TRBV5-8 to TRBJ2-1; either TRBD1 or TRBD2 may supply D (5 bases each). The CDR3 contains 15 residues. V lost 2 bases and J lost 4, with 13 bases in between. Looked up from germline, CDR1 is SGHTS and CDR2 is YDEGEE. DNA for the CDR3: TGTGCCAGCAGCTTCACAGGACTCATTTACAATGAGCAGTTCTTC. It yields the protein CASSFTGLIYNEQFF.

The DNA of the CDR3 is TGTGCCAGCAGCTTAATTTCGCAGGGACCAAACATTCAGTACTTC. Translated: CASSLISQGPNIQYF. V usage is TRBV11-2 and J usage is TRBJ2-4; D possibly matches TRBD1 or TRBD2 (5 bases each). Germline loops: CDR1 SGHAT, CDR2 FQNNGV. The CDR3 extends over 15 amino acids. V was shortened by 2 bases and J by 6 bases, with 14 bases between the two germline ends.

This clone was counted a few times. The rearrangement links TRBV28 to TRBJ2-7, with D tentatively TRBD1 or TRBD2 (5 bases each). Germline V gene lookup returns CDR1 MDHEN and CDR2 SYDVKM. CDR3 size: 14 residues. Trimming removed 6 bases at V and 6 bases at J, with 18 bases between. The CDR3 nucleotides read TGTGCCAGCAGGACTGGGGGAGCCACAGCCGAGCAGTACTTC. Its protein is CASRTGGATAEQYF.

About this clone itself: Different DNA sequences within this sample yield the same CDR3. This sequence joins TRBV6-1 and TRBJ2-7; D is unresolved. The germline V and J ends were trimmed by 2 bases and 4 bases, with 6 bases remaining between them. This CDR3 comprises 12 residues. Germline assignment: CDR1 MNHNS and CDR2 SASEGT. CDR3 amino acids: CASSEYGYEQYF. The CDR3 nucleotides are TGTGCCAGCAGTGAATACGGGTACGAGCAGTACTTC.

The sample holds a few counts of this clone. Written as DNA, the CDR3 is TGTGCCTGGAGCCCCGGGACTTCCGAAAAACTGTTTTTT. Translated: CAWSPGTSEKLFF. V gene TRBV30 combines with J gene TRBJ1-4; a weak D match, TRBD1 (5 bases). The CDR3 is 13 amino acids. Deletions cut 3 bases from V and 8 bases from J, with 13 bases between. Per germline, CDR1 GTSNPN and CDR2 SVGIG (reference sequence).

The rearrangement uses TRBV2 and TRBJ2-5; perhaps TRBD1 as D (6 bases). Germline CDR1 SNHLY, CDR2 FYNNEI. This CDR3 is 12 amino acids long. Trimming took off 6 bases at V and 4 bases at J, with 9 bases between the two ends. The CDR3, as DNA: TGTGCCAGCAGGGGACAAGCAGAGACCCAGTACTTC. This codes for CASRGQAETQYF.

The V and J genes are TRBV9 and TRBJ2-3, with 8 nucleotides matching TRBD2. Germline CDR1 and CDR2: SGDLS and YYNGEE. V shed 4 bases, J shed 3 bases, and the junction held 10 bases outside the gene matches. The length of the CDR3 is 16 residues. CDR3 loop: CASSPREGGRTDTQYF. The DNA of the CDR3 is TGTGCCAGCAGCCCAAGAGAAGGCGGGAGGACAGATACGCAGTATTTT.

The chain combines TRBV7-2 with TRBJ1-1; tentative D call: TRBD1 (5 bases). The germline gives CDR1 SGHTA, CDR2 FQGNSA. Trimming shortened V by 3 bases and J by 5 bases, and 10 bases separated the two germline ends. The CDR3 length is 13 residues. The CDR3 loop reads CASSFLGATEAFF. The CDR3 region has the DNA TGTGCCAGCAGCTTTCTTGGGGCTACTGAAGCTTTCTTT.

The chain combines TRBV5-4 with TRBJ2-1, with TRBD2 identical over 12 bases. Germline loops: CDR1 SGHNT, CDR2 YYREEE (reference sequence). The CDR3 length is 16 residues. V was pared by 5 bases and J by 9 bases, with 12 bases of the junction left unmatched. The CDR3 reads CASRRTSGTGGGEQFF. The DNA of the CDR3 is TGTGCCAGCAGAAGGACTAGCGGGACCGGGGGGGGTGAGCAGTTCTTC.

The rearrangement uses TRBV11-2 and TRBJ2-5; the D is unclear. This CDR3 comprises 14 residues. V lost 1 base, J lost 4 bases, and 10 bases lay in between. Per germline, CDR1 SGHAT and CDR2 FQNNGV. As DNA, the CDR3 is TGTGCCAGCAGCTTAGCGACGTTGTCAGAGACCCAGTACTTC. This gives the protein CASSLATLSETQYF.

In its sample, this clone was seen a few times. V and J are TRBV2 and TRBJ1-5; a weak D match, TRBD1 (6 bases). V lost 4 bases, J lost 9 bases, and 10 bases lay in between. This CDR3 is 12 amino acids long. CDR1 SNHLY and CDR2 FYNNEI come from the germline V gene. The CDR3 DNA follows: TGTGCCAGCAGTGTACAGGGTCGGCCCCAGCATTTT. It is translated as CASSVQGRPQHF.

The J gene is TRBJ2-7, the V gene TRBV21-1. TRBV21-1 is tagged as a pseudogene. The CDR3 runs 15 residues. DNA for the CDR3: TGTGCCAGCAGCAAAAATAGGGCGACTCTCTACGAGCAGTACTTC. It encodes CASSKNRATLYEQYF.

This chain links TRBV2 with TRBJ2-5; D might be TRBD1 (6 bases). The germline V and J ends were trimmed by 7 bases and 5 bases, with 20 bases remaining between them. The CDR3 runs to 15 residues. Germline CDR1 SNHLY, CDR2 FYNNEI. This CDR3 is CASTGLVGAGETQYF. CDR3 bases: TGTGCCAGCACGGGGCTAGTGGGGGCCGGGGAGACCCAGTACTTC.

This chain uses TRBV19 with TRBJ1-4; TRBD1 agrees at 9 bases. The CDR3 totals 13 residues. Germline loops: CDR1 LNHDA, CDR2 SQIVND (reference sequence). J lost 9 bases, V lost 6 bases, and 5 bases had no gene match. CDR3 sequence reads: CASRWGQGQKLFF. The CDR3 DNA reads TGTGCCAGTAGGTGGGGACAGGGCCAAAAACTGTTTTTT.

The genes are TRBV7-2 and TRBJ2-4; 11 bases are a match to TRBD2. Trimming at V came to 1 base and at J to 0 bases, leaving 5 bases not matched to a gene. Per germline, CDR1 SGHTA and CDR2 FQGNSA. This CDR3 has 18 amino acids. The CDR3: CASSLGGLAEEAKNIQYF. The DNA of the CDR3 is TGTGCCAGCAGCTTAGGGGGACTAGCGGAGGAAGCCAAAAACATTCAGTACTTC.

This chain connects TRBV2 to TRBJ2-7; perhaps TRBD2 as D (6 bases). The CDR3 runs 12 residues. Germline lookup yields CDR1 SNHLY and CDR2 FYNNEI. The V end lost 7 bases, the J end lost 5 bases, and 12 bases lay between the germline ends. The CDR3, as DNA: TGTGCCAGCATGTACGGGAGCCACGAGCAGTACTTC. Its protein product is CASMYGSHEQYF. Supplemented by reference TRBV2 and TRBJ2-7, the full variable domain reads EPEVTQTPSHQVTQMGQEVILRCVPISNHLYFYWYRQILGQKVEFLVSFYNNEISEKSEIFDDQFSVERPDGSNFTLKIRSTKLEDSAMYFCASMYGSHEQYFGPGTRLTVT.

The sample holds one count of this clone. The CDR3 DNA reads as TGTGCCAGCAGCCAAGATTTATCCTACGAGCAGTACTTC. It yields the protein CASSQDLSYEQYF. The J gene is TRBJ2-5, the V gene TRBV14; D unclear. Near its end, the DNA agrees better with TRBJ2-7, so the J call may be wrong. Germline values: CDR1 SGHDN, CDR2 FVKESK. CDR3 length equals 13 residues.